This is a list of T cell receptor beta chains from one sample in a study of beta chain features in type 1 diabetes. TCRdb keeps only in-frame clones here, not all; method: immunoSEQ multiplex PCR. In the table there are about 360,000 clones, approximately 12% of which are singletons. The material sequenced was naive CD4+ T cells from blood. These receptor sequences come from a man between 18 and 29 years old in good health. CDR3s include the opening cysteine and the closing phenylalanine or tryptophan. The order of the fields is V gene, J gene, D gene, clone size, CDR3 DNA, CDR3 protein. D genes are given only for firm matches. Size is omitted from some rows. Given values are once, few, many or a class for expanded clones.

V: TRBV18
J: TRBJ2-7
D: NA
size: few
DNA: TGTGCCAGCTCACCTTCCGGGGGCTACGAGCAGTACTTC
CDR3: CASSPSGGYEQYF

V: TRBV19
J: TRBJ1-5
D: TRBD1
size: few
DNA: TGTGCCAGTAGTTATGGACAGGGGCTCATCCGCAATCAGCCCCAGCATTTT
CDR3: CASSYGQGLIRNQPQHF

V: TRBV27
J: TRBJ1-5
D: NA
size: NA
DNA: TGTGCCAGCAGTTCGGGGTTTCGACAGCCCCAGCATTTT
CDR3: CASSSGFRQPQHF

V: TRBV4-3
J: TRBJ2-7
D: NA
size: few
DNA: TGCGCCAGCAGCCAAGAACTTCTCTACGAGCAGTACTTC
CDR3: CASSQELLYEQYF

V: TRBV7-2
J: TRBJ2-5
D: TRBD2
size: few
DNA: TGTGCCAGCAGCTTAGGGAGCGGGGGGGCCAATTGGGAGACCCAGTACTTC
CDR3: CASSLGSGGANWETQYF

V: TRBV11-1
J: TRBJ2-7
D: TRBD1
size: few
DNA: TGTGCCAGCAGCTTAGATGGGACAGGGGGCTACGAGCAGTACTTC
CDR3: CASSLDGTGGYEQYF

V: TRBV5-6
J: TRBJ2-1
D: TRBD2
size: NA
DNA: TGTGCCAGCAGCTTGGCCGGTAGCGGGAGGGCCCATGAGCAGTTCTTC
CDR3: CASSLAGSGRAHEQFF

V: TRBV19
J: TRBJ2-7
D: TRBD1
size: NA
DNA: TGTGCCAGTAGTACGGACAGGGACTACGAGCAGTACTTC
CDR3: CASSTDRDYEQYF

V: TRBV7-6
J: TRBJ1-1
D: NA
size: NA
DNA: TGTGCCAGCAGCCCCCGGGAGGGGCTTGAAGCTTTCTTT
CDR3: CASSPREGLEAFF

V: TRBV18
J: TRBJ1-3
D: NA
size: few
DNA: TGTGCCAGCTCACCCCTTCGGGGGGCTGATGGAAACACCATATATTTT
CDR3: CASSPLRGADGNTIYF

V: TRBV7-8
J: TRBJ2-1
D: NA
size: few
DNA: TGTGCCAGCCGTAGGGAGGCGGAGCAGTTCTTC
CDR3: CASRREAEQFF

V: TRBV29-1
J: TRBJ2-2
D: TRBD2
size: few
DNA: TGCAGCGTTGCTCCTAGCGGGAGGGCCGGGGAGCTGTTTTTT
CDR3: CSVAPSGRAGELFF

V: TRBV5-8
J: TRBJ2-2
D: NA
size: NA
DNA: TGTGCCAGCAGCCCGGACAGCACCGGGGAGCTGTTTTTT
CDR3: CASSPDSTGELFF

V: TRBV7-9
J: TRBJ2-7
D: TRBD2
size: few
DNA: TGTGCCAGCAGCCCTAAGGGACTAACTCAGTACTTC
CDR3: CASSPKGLTQYF

V: TRBV5-1
J: TRBJ1-1
D: NA
size: few
DNA: TGCGCCAGCAGCTTGGAACCGCACAGACCGAACACTGAAGCTTTCTTT
CDR3: CASSLEPHRPNTEAFF

V: TRBV30
J: TRBJ2-2
D: NA
size: few
DNA: TGTGCCTGGAGGGTTGTCGGGGCCGGGGAGCTGTTTTTT
CDR3: CAWRVVGAGELFF

V: TRBV9
J: TRBJ1-1
D: NA
size: few
DNA: TGTGCCAGCAGCGTATCAGAAAACACTGAAGCTTTCTTT
CDR3: CASSVSENTEAFF

V: TRBV18
J: TRBJ2-1
D: TRBD2
size: NA
DNA: TGTGCCAGCTCACCAGACTACGGGGGGAATGAGCAGTTCTTC
CDR3: CASSPDYGGNEQFF

V: TRBV11-2
J: TRBJ2-7
D: NA
size: NA
DNA: TGTGCCAGCAGCTTAGTACCGGGTAGGAGCTCCTACGAGCAGTACTTC
CDR3: CASSLVPGRSSYEQYF

V: TRBV6-5
J: TRBJ2-1
D: NA
size: NA
DNA: TGTGCCAGCAGTGGGACCCCAGGGGACTACAATGAGCAGTTCTTC
CDR3: CASSGTPGDYNEQFF

V: TRBV5-6
J: TRBJ2-7
D: TRBD2
size: NA
DNA: TGTGCCAGCAGCCCCCCTTTCAGGAGCGGGGGGACCTACGAGCAGTACTTC
CDR3: CASSPPFRSGGTYEQYF

V: TRBV7-3
J: TRBJ1-1
D: TRBD1
size: few
DNA: TGTGCCAGCAGCCCAGACACAGGGGCGGGCACTGAAGCTTTCTTT
CDR3: CASSPDTGAGTEAFF

V: TRBV7-2
J: TRBJ1-1
D: NA
size: NA
DNA: TGTGCCAGCAGCTCCTACAGGGACACTATGAACACTGAAGCTTTCTTT
CDR3: CASSSYRDTMNTEAFF

V: TRBV15
J: TRBJ2-4
D: NA
size: few
DNA: TGTGCCACCAGCAGAGGGGGAGACATTCAGTACTTC
CDR3: CATSRGGDIQYF

V: TRBV7-2
J: TRBJ2-7
D: NA
size: few
DNA: TGTGCCAGCAGCTCAGCAGGGAGGAACGCCTACGAGCAGTACTTC
CDR3: CASSSAGRNAYEQYF

V: TRBV30
J: TRBJ1-5
D: NA
size: NA
DNA: TGTGCCTGGAGCGTATCCCGATTCTACAGGGAAAGCAATCAGCCCCAGCATTTT
CDR3: CAWSVSRFYRESNQPQHF

V: TRBV18
J: TRBJ1-3
D: TRBD1
size: many
DNA: TGTGCCAGCTCACGCGACAGGGATGGAAACACCATATATTTT
CDR3: CASSRDRDGNTIYF

V: TRBV11-2
J: TRBJ1-5
D: NA
size: NA
DNA: TGTGCCAGCAGCTTAGGACAAGGCAATCAGCCCCAGCATTTT
CDR3: CASSLGQGNQPQHF

V: TRBV20-1
J: TRBJ2-1
D: NA
size: NA
DNA: TGCAGTGCTATCGACAATGAGCAGTTCTTC
CDR3: CSAIDNEQFF

V: TRBV4-3
J: TRBJ1-1
D: NA
size: few
DNA: TGCGCCAGCAGCCAAGACTGGCGGGGTACTGAAGCTTTCTTT
CDR3: CASSQDWRGTEAFF

V: TRBV5-6
J: TRBJ1-4
D: TRBD1
size: few
DNA: TGTGCCAGCAGCCCAACAGGGGCAACTAATGAAAAACTGTTTTTT
CDR3: CASSPTGATNEKLFF

V: TRBV7-3
J: TRBJ2-6
D: NA
size: few
DNA: TGTGCCAGCAGCTTAAAAGGGGGTTCTGGGGCCAACGTCCTGACTTTC
CDR3: CASSLKGGSGANVLTF

V: TRBV2
J: TRBJ1-4
D: NA
size: NA
DNA: TGTGCCAGCCAGGGCTCAACTAATGAAAAACTGTTTTTT
CDR3: CASQGSTNEKLFF

V: TRBV7-3
J: TRBJ2-5
D: NA
size: NA
DNA: TGTGCCAGCAGCTTATCAGGGTCGGAGACCCAGTACTTC
CDR3: CASSLSGSETQYF

V: TRBV28
J: TRBJ1-3
D: NA
size: NA
DNA: TGTGCCAGCAGCGCAAACTTCCCTGCTGGAAACACCATATATTTT
CDR3: CASSANFPAGNTIYF

V: TRBV7-2
J: TRBJ2-1
D: NA
size: NA
DNA: TGTGCCAGCAGCCGGTGGGAGGAGGATGTGGGGAAGTTCTTC
CDR3: CASSRWEEDVGKFF

V: TRBV28
J: TRBJ2-7
D: NA
size: few
DNA: TGTGCCAGCAGTTCAATGGACAGAAAGCTCTCCTACGAGCAGTACTTC
CDR3: CASSSMDRKLSYEQYF